The 9 T cell receptor beta chains below were found in one sample sequenced in a study of blood T cell repertoires in COVID-19. Repertoires were generated with immunoSEQ multiplex PCR, while TCRdb's copy carries only in-frame clones and drops some. The profile shows over 150,000 clones, 80% to 90% of them singletons. Source material: peripheral blood. Receptor source: a man aged 40-50 years with acute or convalescent COVID-19.

The chain joins TRBV7-9 to TRBJ1-1; 8 bases map to TRBD1. With 8 bases clipped from V and 0 bases from J, the junction kept 5 bases outside the gene matches. Germline CDR1 and CDR2: SEHNR and FQNEAQ (reference sequence). The CDR3 length is 14 residues. The CDR3 sequence: CASDQTGVNTEAFF. CDR3 coding DNA: TGTGCCAGCGATCAGACAGGGGTGAACACTGAAGCTTTCTTT.

This clone was seen only once. The V call is TRBV2, the J call TRBJ1-2; D is possibly TRBD1 (5 bases). Trimming stripped 6 bases from V and 6 bases from J, with 11 bases between. CDR1 and CDR2 (germline): SNHLY, FYNNEI. The CDR3 extends over 12 amino acids. Here the CDR3 reads CASRSGFDGYTF. For the CDR3, the DNA is TGTGCCAGCAGGTCAGGGTTCGATGGCTACACCTTC.

This clone was counted only a few times. The gene calls are TRBV6-5 and TRBJ1-5; 7 nucleotides line up with TRBD1. CDR3 length equals 15 residues. Germline V gene data show CDR1 as MNHEY and CDR2 as SVGAGI. V lost 2 bases to trimming and J lost 4 bases; unmatched junction nucleotides: 5. The DNA of the CDR3 is TGTGCCAGCAGTTACGCCGGGACAGCTAATCAGCCCCAGCATTTT. It yields the protein CASSYAGTANQPQHF.

This clone was counted once. This sequence joins TRBV19 and TRBJ1-1; D gene ambiguous. CDR1 is LNHDA, CDR2 SQIVND, per germline (reference sequence). Trimming stripped 5 bases from V and 0 bases from J, with 7 bases between. The CDR3 loop spans 13 amino acids. This CDR3 is CASSQVLNTEAFF. The CDR3 region has the DNA TGTGCCAGTAGTCAGGTTCTGAACACTGAAGCTTTCTTT.

V is TRBV9 and J is TRBJ2-1; the match to TRBD1 covers 7 bases. The V segment lost 3 bases and the J segment 6 bases; nucleotides outside the gene matches: 6. The CDR3 has 14 amino acids. Germline lookup yields CDR1 SGDLS and CDR2 YYNGEE. CDR3 region: CASSEGGQTNEQFF. CDR3 bases: TGTGCCAGCAGCGAAGGGGGACAGACCAATGAGCAGTTCTTC.

The chain carries TRBV2 and TRBJ2-7; TRBD2 agrees at 8 bases. The CDR3 runs to 12 residues. Germline assignment: CDR1 SNHLY and CDR2 FYNNEI. Trimming cost V 10 bases and J 3 bases; bases outside gene matches: 5. In DNA, the CDR3 is TGTGCCACCCACAGCGGGGGCTACGAGCAGTACTTC. Translation: CATHSGGYEQYF.

V usage is TRBV27 and J usage is TRBJ2-2; unclear D gene. Germline lookup yields CDR1 MNHEY and CDR2 SMNVEV (reference sequence). V was clipped by 3 bases and J by 6 bases, with 8 bases between them. The CDR3 extends over 13 amino acids. The CDR3 here is CASSFFAAGELFF. The DNA for the CDR3 is TGTGCCAGCAGTTTCTTCGCGGCCGGGGAGCTGTTTTTT.

CDR3 nucleotide sequence: TGTGCCAGCAAGATTTCGGAGTGGGATACGCAGTATTTT. Its protein is CASKISEWDTQYF. The gene calls are TRBV2 and TRBJ2-3, with D unresolved. Germline-derived CDR1 and CDR2 are SNHLY and FYNNEI. CDR3 length: 13 residues. V lost 7 bases and J lost 6, with 14 bases in between.

The chain has TRBV5-8 and TRBJ2-2; D not certain. The germline V and J ends were trimmed by 3 bases and 3 bases, with 12 bases remaining between them. The V gene's germline CDR1 is SGHTS and CDR2 YDEGEE. The CDR3 length is 15 residues. The CDR3 loop reads CASSWSGSYTGELFF. CDR3 in DNA: TGTGCCAGCAGCTGGTCCGGGTCCTACACCGGGGAGCTGTTTTTT.